Each of the 31 T cell receptor beta chains below was sequenced from the same sample in a study of early T cells in non-severe SARS-CoV-2 infection. MiXCR was run by TCRdb on the 5' RACE reads, yielding one entry per CDR3 protein. There are 45,000 to 60,000 distinct CDR3 sequences in the sample; around 9.3% occur only once, and less than 25% lies in the top ten. Sequenced input: whole blood. These receptor sequences come from an adult who was a healthcare worker with PCR-confirmed SARS-CoV-2 infection or an uninfected control (not recorded which).

This clonotype was recorded many times. The chain links TRBV14 to TRBJ1-1, with a possible D match to TRBD1 (6 bases). Germline V gene lookup returns CDR1 SGHDN and CDR2 FVKESK. V dropped 8 bases and J dropped 5 bases, with 12 bases sitting between them. The CDR3 loop spans 12 amino acids. CDR3 sequence reads: CASGGRWTEAFF. CDR3 nucleotides: TGTGCCAGCGGGGGCCGATGGACTGAAGCTTTCTTT.

J is TRBJ2-3 and V is TRBV11-2; D is perhaps TRBD2 (6 bases). The CDR3 is 16 amino acids. Germline V gene data show CDR1 as SGHAT and CDR2 as FQNNGV. V was trimmed by 4 bases and J by 0 bases, leaving 14 bases between them. CDR3 DNA: TGTGCCAGCAGCTCGACCGGCGGGGTTAGCACAGATACGCAGTATTTT. It codes for CASSSTGGVSTDTQYF.

The chain couples TRBV6-6 to TRBJ2-1, with 9 bases that match TRBD1. Germline assignment: CDR1 MNHNY and CDR2 SVGAGI (reference sequence). CDR3 size: 18 residues. The V and J ends lost 6 bases and 1 base, in that order; junction bases with no gene match: 13. This CDR3 is CASSPKPGQGRSYNEQFF. The CDR3 DNA sequence: TGTGCCAGCAGCCCCAAACCGGGACAGGGTCGGTCCTACAATGAGCAGTTCTTC.

The chain uses TRBV29-1 and TRBJ2-2, with 10 bases aligning to TRBD1. CDR1 SQVTM and CDR2 ANQGSEA come from the germline V gene. The length of the CDR3 is 16 residues. The V gene end was trimmed by 6 bases and the J gene end by 2 bases; junction bases not matched to a gene: 9. Here the CDR3 DNA reads TGCAGCGTCTCCATAGGGACAGGGGTTAACACCGGGGAGCTGTTTTTT. It codes for CSVSIGTGVNTGELFF.

The table lists this clonotype with a count of one. V is TRBV20-1 and J is TRBJ2-2; D ambiguous. With 7 bases removed from V and 6 bases from J, the gap between germline ends came to 15 bases. This CDR3 is 13 amino acids long. The V gene's germline CDR1 is DFQATT and CDR2 SNEGSKA (reference sequence). The CDR3 reads CSVSSPAPGELFF. Here the CDR3 DNA reads TGCAGTGTTTCCTCCCCGGCCCCCGGGGAGCTGTTTTTT.

J is TRBJ2-3 and V is TRBV3-1; 7 nucleotides align to TRBD2. The V segment lost 2 bases and the J segment 2 bases; nucleotides outside the gene matches: 10. Germline CDR1 is LGHDT and CDR2 is YNNKEL (reference sequence). The CDR3 covers 17 residues. This CDR3 is CASSQISTGDYTDTQYF. The CDR3, as DNA: TGTGCCAGCAGCCAAATATCAACGGGGGACTACACAGATACGCAGTATTTT.

The gene calls are TRBV3-1 and TRBJ1-4; weak D call: TRBD1 (5 bases). CDR1 is LGHDT, CDR2 YNNKEL, per germline (reference sequence). The CDR3 totals 16 residues. Between the trimmed V and J ends, which lost 4 bases and 4 bases, there was a span of 16 bases. Here the CDR3 reads CASSRATGTDNEKLFF. The CDR3 DNA sequence: TGTGCCAGCAGCCGGGCTACGGGGACGGATAATGAAAAACTGTTTTTT.

V and J are TRBV4-1 and TRBJ2-3, with TRBD1 as a possible D gene (6 bases). Germline V gene lookup returns CDR1 MGHRA and CDR2 YSYEKL. Trimming removed 1 base at V and 2 bases at J, with 19 bases between. The length of the CDR3 is 18 residues. The DNA for the CDR3 is TGCGCCAGCAGCCAAGTGGGGAGTGTAGGACAGAACACAGATACGCAGTATTTT. Its translation: CASSQVGSVGQNTDTQYF.

The CDR3 nucleotides are TGTGCCAGCAGCCAAAGACTAGCGGGGACTAGCACAGATACGCAGTATTTT. Protein sequence: CASSQRLAGTSTDTQYF. The chain employs TRBV4-2 and TRBJ2-3; 11 nucleotides agree with TRBD2. Germline CDR1 and CDR2: LGHNA and YNFKEQ. CDR3 length: 17 residues. The V gene end was trimmed by 2 bases and the J gene end by 0 bases; junction bases not matched to a gene: 4.

There are many counts of this clonotype. V usage is TRBV6-1 and J usage is TRBJ2-7; D call uncertain. In germline, CDR1 is MNHNS, CDR2 SASEGT. V lost 4 bases and J 3 bases, leaving 4 bases between the germline ends. This CDR3 region has 11 residues. This CDR3 is CASSGIYEQYF. CDR3 coding DNA: TGTGCCAGCAGTGGGATCTACGAGCAGTACTTC.

The sample holds a few counts of this clonotype. This chain links TRBV4-1 with TRBJ1-4, with 7 bases matching TRBD1. CDR3 length: 15 amino acids. J was trimmed by 5 bases and V by 4 bases; bases with no gene match: 7. Germline V gene data show CDR1 as MGHRA and CDR2 as YSYEKL. CDR3 region: CASSPLGGWNEKLFF. In DNA, the CDR3 is TGCGCCAGCAGCCCGCTAGGGGGCTGGAATGAAAAACTGTTTTTT.

This clonotype showed up just once. The rearrangement uses TRBV6-2 or TRBV6-3 and TRBJ1-1; 7 bases line up with TRBD1. Germline V gene lookup returns CDR1 MNHEY and CDR2 SVGEGT. The CDR3 runs to 16 residues. Trimming cost V 7 bases and J 0 bases; bases outside gene matches: 11. CDR3 sequence (DNA): TGTGCCAGCACCACCGGGACAGTGTCTATGAACACTGAAGCTTTCTTT. Amino acid sequence: CASTTGTVSMNTEAFF.

This clonotype has a handful of counts. The chain employs TRBV7-8 and TRBJ1-5; D possibly corresponds to TRBD1 (5 bases). CDR1 is SGHVS and CDR2 is FQNEAQ in the germline V gene. The ends were cut back, 5 bases at V and 5 bases at J, with 10 bases in the middle. This CDR3 region has 13 residues. The CDR3 DNA is TGTGCCAGCAGCACTCACAGGTATCAGCCCCAGCATTTT. Translation gives CASSTHRYQPQHF.

This clonotype has more than one count but fewer than ten. J is TRBJ2-1 and V is TRBV7-8; D not resolved. The germline V and J ends were trimmed by 3 bases and 4 bases, with 4 bases remaining between them. Germline V gene data show CDR1 as SGHVS and CDR2 as FQNEAQ. There are 12 residues in the CDR3. The CDR3 reads CASSFRYNEQFF. CDR3 in DNA: TGTGCCAGCAGCTTCAGATACAATGAGCAGTTCTTC.

This clonotype was seen only a few times. This chain uses TRBV4-1 with TRBJ2-1; D unresolved. The CDR3 consists of 16 residues. Looked up from germline, CDR1 is MGHRA and CDR2 is YSYEKL. The germline V and J ends were trimmed by 0 bases and 2 bases, with 11 bases remaining between them. This chain's CDR3 is CASSQEKRLPYNEQFF. For the CDR3, the DNA is TGCGCCAGCAGCCAAGAAAAGCGTCTTCCCTACAATGAGCAGTTCTTC.

Many counts were recorded for this clonotype. This chain uses TRBV6-2 or TRBV6-3 with TRBJ2-2; 7 bases are a match to TRBD2. Germline V gives CDR1 MNHEY, CDR2 SVGEGT. Trimming at V came to 6 bases and at J to 2 bases, leaving 6 bases not matched to a gene. The CDR3 has 15 residues. CDR3 sequence (DNA): TGTGCCAGCAGAATCAGCGGGGCTAACACCGGGGAGCTGTTTTTT. This codes for CASRISGANTGELFF.

This clonotype has at least ten counts. This chain connects TRBV5-4 to TRBJ2-1, with TRBD2 matching over 11 bases. The CDR3 length is 15 residues. V dropped 4 bases and J dropped 8; count of bases not matched to a gene: 8. CDR1 and CDR2 from the germline V gene are SGHNT and YYREEE (reference sequence). This CDR3 is CASSLSGGASYEQFF. In nucleotides, the CDR3 is TGTGCCAGCAGCCTTAGCGGGGGGGCATCTTATGAGCAGTTCTTC. Drawing the rest from reference TRBV5-4 and TRBJ2-1, the complete variable domain is ETGVTQSPTHLIKTRGQQVTLRCSSQSGHNTVSWYQQALGQGPQFIFQYYREEENGRGNFPPRFSGLQFPNYSSELNVNALELDDSALYLCASSLSGGASYEQFFGPGTRLTVL.

In its sample, this clonotype was seen many times. The chain links TRBV12-3 or TRBV12-4 to TRBJ1-1, with no clear D. V shed 6 bases and J shed 3 bases, with 11 bases lying between them. The CDR3 covers 13 residues. CDR3 region: CASSYTWDTEAFF. The CDR3 DNA reads TGTGCCAGCAGCTATACATGGGACACTGAAGCTTTCTTT.

The J gene is TRBJ1-6, the V gene TRBV20-1; D possibly corresponds to TRBD1 (6 bases). Between the trimmed V and J ends, which lost 1 base and 8 bases, there was a span of 12 bases. The CDR3 is 14 amino acids. The germline CDR1 and CDR2 sequences are DFQATT and SNEGSKA (reference sequence). The CDR3 DNA reads as TGCAGTGCTAGAGTAGGACGGACAGATTCACCCCTCCACTTT. Its protein is CSARVGRTDSPLHF.

This clonotype was seen only a few times. This chain links TRBV5-4 with TRBJ1-1; the D is unclear. Germline-derived CDR1 and CDR2 are SGHNT and YYREEE (reference sequence). The ends were cut back, 4 bases at V and 3 bases at J, with 19 bases in the middle. This CDR3 spans 16 amino acids. DNA for the CDR3: TGTGCCAGCAGCACCGCCGGACCAGTCTCTTACACTGAAGCTTTCTTT. Its translation: CASSTAGPVSYTEAFF.

There are many counts of this clonotype. The chain has TRBV2 and TRBJ1-4; D is possibly TRBD1 (6 bases). The CDR3 extends over 14 amino acids. Germline assignment: CDR1 SNHLY and CDR2 FYNNEI. V was pared by 4 bases and J by 7 bases, with 13 bases between. CDR3 DNA sequence: TGTGCCAGCAGTGCCGGGGGCGAAGGTGAAAAACTGTTTTTT. It is translated as CASSAGGEGEKLFF.

This clonotype was detected a few times. The chain is built from TRBV5-6 and TRBJ2-1; 14 nucleotides align to TRBD2. The CDR3 sequence is 15 residues long. V trimming: 3 bases; J trimming: 9 bases; junction bases outside the gene matches: 5. Germline assignment: CDR1 SGHDT and CDR2 YYEEEE. The CDR3 bases are TGTGCCAGCAGCTCGGTCGGACTAGCGGGGGGTGAGCAGTTCTTC. Its protein product is CASSSVGLAGGEQFF.

This clonotype was observed a few times. This chain joins TRBV6-5 and TRBJ2-2; D may be TRBD1 (6 bases). CDR1 MNHEY and CDR2 SVGAGI come from the germline V gene. V was clipped by 2 bases and J by 11 bases, with 9 bases between them. This CDR3 is 12 amino acids long. The CDR3 loop reads CASSYGGGELFF. CDR3 DNA: TGTGCCAGCAGTTACGGGGGCGGAGAGCTGTTTTTT.

This clonotype was seen more than once but under ten times. This chain joins TRBV20-1 and TRBJ1-5, with D uncertain. The V gene lost 0 bases and the J gene lost 3 bases, with 6 bases spanning the gap. The CDR3 is 13 residues long. CDR1 and CDR2 (germline): DFQATT, SNEGSKA (reference sequence). CDR3 nucleotides: TGCAGTGCTAGAGATACCTTCAATCAGCCCCAGCATTTT. Its protein product is CSARDTFNQPQHF.

This clonotype has only a few counts. V usage is TRBV7-9 and J usage is TRBJ1-6, with TRBD1 matching 8 bases. The V gene's germline CDR1 is SEHNR and CDR2 FQNEAQ (reference sequence). J gave up 10 bases and V 5 bases, and 7 bases lay outside the gene matches. The CDR3 contains 14 residues. In DNA, the CDR3 is TGTGCCAGCAGCGAAGGACAGGGTTGGTCACCCCTCCACTTT. Amino acid sequence: CASSEGQGWSPLHF.

This clonotype was counted many times. The chain joins TRBV18 to TRBJ2-1; TRBD2 might be the D (6 bases). This CDR3 spans 14 amino acids. V lost 3 bases and J 4 bases, leaving 10 bases between the germline ends. Germline V gene sequence: CDR1 KGHSH, CDR2 LQKENI. The CDR3 region is CASSPGGRYNEQFF. The CDR3 DNA reads TGTGCCAGCTCACCGGGGGGACGGTACAATGAGCAGTTCTTC.

At least ten counts were recorded for this clonotype. CDR3 amino acids: CASSQDIGRTEAFF. Written as DNA, the CDR3 is TGTGCCAGCAGCCAAGATATAGGGAGAACTGAAGCTTTCTTT. The chain uses TRBV3-1 and TRBJ1-1, with unresolved D. Germline V gene data show CDR1 as LGHDT and CDR2 as YNNKEL (reference sequence). The V and J ends lost 0 bases and 5 bases respectively, with 10 bases between them. The CDR3 has 14 amino acids.

This clonotype was counted between two and nine times. This chain links TRBV20-1 with TRBJ1-5; 7 bases line up with TRBD1. Germline-derived CDR1 and CDR2 are DFQATT and SNEGSKA (reference sequence). The trim removed 4 bases at V and 1 base at J, leaving 13 bases unmatched. The CDR3 has 17 amino acids. The CDR3 loop is CSAIGPGTDFSNQPQHF. In DNA form, the CDR3 reads TGCAGTGCTATCGGTCCCGGGACAGATTTCAGCAATCAGCCCCAGCATTTT.

This clonotype was found many times. The chain is built from TRBV5-1 and TRBJ2-2, with 9 positions matching TRBD1. J gave up 0 bases and V 3 bases, and 3 bases lay outside the gene matches. This CDR3 spans 16 amino acids. Germline loops: CDR1 SGHRS, CDR2 YFSETQ. CDR3 residues: CASSWWDRANTGELFF. The CDR3 nucleotides read TGCGCCAGCAGCTGGTGGGACAGGGCGAACACCGGGGAGCTGTTTTTT.

This clonotype was picked up many times. The gene calls are TRBV4-1 and TRBJ2-2; D unresolved. V gave up 1 base and J gave up 7 bases, with 19 bases separating them. This CDR3 has 17 residues. Germline V lookup: CDR1 MGHRA, CDR2 YSYEKL. The CDR3 nucleotides are TGCGCCAGCAGCCAAGCCCCAGCTCGGCGGAGAAGCGGGGAGCTGTTTTTT. Translating gives CASSQAPARRRSGELFF.

This sequence joins TRBV12-3 or TRBV12-4 and TRBJ1-3; D is ambiguous. The CDR3 is 15 residues long. Trimming cost V 5 bases and J 0 bases, with 11 bases left between them. The CDR3 DNA reads as TGTGCCAGCAGTGTCCTTGCCCGCTCTGGAAACACCATATATTTT. It encodes CASSVLARSGNTIYF.